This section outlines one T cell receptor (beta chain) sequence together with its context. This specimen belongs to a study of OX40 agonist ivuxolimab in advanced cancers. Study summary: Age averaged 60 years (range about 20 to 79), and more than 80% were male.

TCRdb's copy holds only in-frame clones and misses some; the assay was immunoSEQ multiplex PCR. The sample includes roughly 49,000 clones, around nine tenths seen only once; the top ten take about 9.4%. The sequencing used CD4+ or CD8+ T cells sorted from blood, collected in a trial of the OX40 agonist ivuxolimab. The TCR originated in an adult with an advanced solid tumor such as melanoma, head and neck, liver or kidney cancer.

CDR3 nucleotides: TGTGCCAGCAGTTCCTCACCGTACAGGGGGGCTTATCAGCCCCAGCATTTT. The encoded protein is CASSSSPYRGAYQPQHF. This rearrangement joins TRBV27 to TRBJ1-5; 8 positions match TRBD1. The V gene end was trimmed by 4 bases and the J gene end by 5 bases; junction bases not matched to a gene: 13. The CDR3 has 17 amino acids. Germline CDR1 is MNHEY and CDR2 is SMNVEV (reference sequence).